The clone carrying this TCR beta chain was observed a handful of times. Its antigen is still unknown. The data derive from a study of cytomegalovirus exposure and HLA in healthy donors. Across the study: Within the Caucasian-associated ancestry cluster were around 80% of the 300 to 450 genotyped donors. Overall study results and limits: Later, an analysis showed that TCR beta chains associated with HLA were more clonally expanded than others that were equally common.

This PCR relied on a set of 60 Vbeta primers and 13 Jbeta primers. Libraries were prepared by immunoSEQ multiplex PCR; TCRdb keeps only in-frame clonotypes and omits some of them. The sample includes about 180,000 clones, around 80% of them seen just once. Sequenced: PBMCs. The sequence was obtained from a woman aged 55-70 years in good health and CMV-seropositive.

The CDR3 is CASSESVGAGYSNQPQHF. CDR3 coding DNA: TGTGCCAGCAGTGAAAGTGTAGGGGCGGGATATAGCAATCAGCCCCAGCATTTT. The J gene is TRBJ1-5, the V gene TRBV6-1; possible D gene TRBD1, 5 bases. This CDR3 comprises 18 residues. Germline-derived CDR1 and CDR2 are MNHNS and SASEGT. V lost 2 bases and J 0 bases, leaving 17 bases between the germline ends.